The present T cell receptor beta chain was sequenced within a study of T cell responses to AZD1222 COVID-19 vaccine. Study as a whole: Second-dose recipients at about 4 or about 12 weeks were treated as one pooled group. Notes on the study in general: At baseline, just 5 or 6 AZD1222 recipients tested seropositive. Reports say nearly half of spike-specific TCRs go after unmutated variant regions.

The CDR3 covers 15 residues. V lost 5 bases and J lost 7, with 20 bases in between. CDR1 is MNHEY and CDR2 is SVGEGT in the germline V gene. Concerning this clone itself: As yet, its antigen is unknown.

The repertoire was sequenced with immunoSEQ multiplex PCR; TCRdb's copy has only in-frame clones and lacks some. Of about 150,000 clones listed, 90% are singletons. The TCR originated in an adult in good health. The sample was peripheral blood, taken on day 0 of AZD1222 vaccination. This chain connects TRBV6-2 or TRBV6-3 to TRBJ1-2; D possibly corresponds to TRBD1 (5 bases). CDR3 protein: CASSRPRDSWTGYTF. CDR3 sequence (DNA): TGTGCCAGCAGTCGGCCCCGGGACTCATGGACTGGCTACACCTTC.